The T cell receptor beta chain described here comes from a study of blood T cell repertoires in COVID-19. Measured with immunoSEQ multiplex PCR; TCRdb has only the in-frame clones, and not every one. Of about 170,000 clones in the sample, more than 85% are singletons; the top ten hold 5.5% to 8.5%. The sequencing input was peripheral blood. This TCR derives from a woman at least 80 years old in a cohort sampled during active or convalescent COVID-19.

In DNA form, the CDR3 reads TGTGCCAGCAGCGGCCGAGGGCTCCCCTACAATGAGCAGTTCTTC. It translates to CASSGRGLPYNEQFF. The chain carries TRBV9 and TRBJ2-1; D might be TRBD2 (5 bases). The germline V gene encodes CDR1 SGDLS and CDR2 YYNGEE. This CDR3 is 15 amino acids long. V was shortened by 3 bases and J by 2 bases, with 12 bases between the two germline ends.